A selection of T cell receptor beta chains follows, all from one sample in a study of STAT5B mutations in CD4+ large granular lymphocyte leukemia. TCRdb keeps only in-frame clones here, not all; method: immunoSEQ multiplex PCR. Of about 33,000 clones listed, roughly 72% are singletons. Sequenced input: CD4+ T cells from blood buffy coats. The origin of the receptors is a human donor in good health. Each CDR3 is given with its conserved first and last residue. The D gene is left open where the match is weak. Some rows mark clone size as missing; the rest say once, few, many or name a class of expanded clone.

j_call,clone_size,d_call,v_call,cdr3_aa,cdr3_nt
TRBJ1-5,few,-,TRBV15,CATSRAALSVDQPQHF,TGTGCCACCAGCAGAGCCGCTCTCTCGGTGGATCAGCCCCAGCATTTT
TRBJ2-3,-,-,TRBV4-3,CASSQERTEGVTDTQYF,TGCGCCAGCAGCCAAGAGAGGACAGAAGGAGTCACAGATACGCAGTATTTT
TRBJ2-7,few,-,TRBV30,CAWSPVDGTYEQYF,TGTGCCTGGAGCCCCGTAGATGGAACCTACGAGCAGTACTTC
TRBJ2-2,-,TRBD1,TRBV19,CASDGTGGVTGELFF,TGTGCCAGCGATGGGACAGGGGGTGTCACCGGGGAGCTGTTTTTT
TRBJ1-4,-,-,TRBV11-3,CASSNNEKLFF,TGTGCCAGCAGCAATAATGAAAAACTGTTTTTT
TRBJ1-2,-,TRBD1,TRBV10-3,CATRQGATDGYTF,TGTGCCACCCGACAGGGGGCGACGGATGGCTACACCTTC
TRBJ2-1,once,TRBD2,TRBV5-1,CASSSVSGTNNEQFF,TGCGCCAGCAGCTCTGTCTCCGGGACTAACAATGAGCAGTTCTTC
TRBJ1-4,-,-,TRBV15,CATSRDSDVRREKLFF,TGTGCCACCAGCAGAGATTCGGACGTTCGACGGGAAAAACTGTTTTTT
TRBJ1-2,-,-,TRBV18,CASSVDSYGYTF,TGTGCCAGCTCAGTCGACAGCTATGGCTACACCTTC
TRBJ2-3,-,-,TRBV13,CASSTGTADTQYF,TGTGCCAGCAGTACCGGGACGGCAGATACGCAGTATTTT
TRBJ1-2,-,TRBD1,TRBV7-9,CASSLDRGYGGYTF,TGTGCCAGCAGCTTAGACAGGGGCTACGGAGGCTACACCTTC
TRBJ2-7,-,-,TRBV5-1,CASSLDSQEASYEQYF,TGCGCCAGCAGCTTGGATAGTCAGGAAGCCTCCTACGAGCAGTACTTC
TRBJ1-5,-,-,TRBV7-3,CASSPGTIQPQHF,TGTGCCAGCAGCCCGGGGACAATTCAGCCCCAGCATTTT
TRBJ2-7,-,-,TRBV6-5,CASSYSRVDLGDEQYF,TGTGCCAGCAGTTACTCGAGGGTGGACTTGGGGGACGAGCAGTACTTC
TRBJ2-7,-,-,TRBV7-2,CASSLEAGEGYEQYF,TGTGCCAGCAGCTTAGAGGCAGGGGAAGGCTACGAGCAGTACTTC
TRBJ1-6,-,-,TRBV2,CASSETDSRNSPLHF,TGTGCCAGCAGTGAGACCGACAGTCGGAATTCACCCCTCCACTTT
TRBJ1-4,-,TRBD1,TRBV7-2,CASSSPGTGREKLFF,TGTGCCAGCAGCTCCCCCGGGACAGGCCGAGAAAAACTGTTTTTT
TRBJ2-2,-,-,TRBV7-8,CASSLARSTGELFF,TGTGCCAGCAGCTTAGCAAGGTCCACCGGGGAGCTGTTTTTT
TRBJ2-2,-,-,TRBV9,CASSVDDSVNTGELFF,TGTGCCAGCAGCGTAGACGACAGTGTAAACACCGGGGAGCTGTTTTTT
TRBJ1-1,-,TRBD1,TRBV7-9,CASSVWTGNTEAFF,TGTGCCAGCAGCGTATGGACAGGGAACACTGAAGCTTTCTTT
TRBJ2-2,once,TRBD1,TRBV11-2,CASSPRTGGFTGELFF,TGTGCCAGCAGCCCTCGGACAGGGGGCTTCACCGGGGAGCTGTTTTTT
TRBJ1-2,few,TRBD1,TRBV7-9,CASSSRTGGHQDYGYTF,TGTGCCAGCAGCTCCCGGACAGGGGGCCATCAGGACTATGGCTACACCTTC
TRBJ2-1,-,-,TRBV6-1,CASSEGLGPNNEQFF,TGTGCCAGCAGTGAAGGACTAGGACCTAACAATGAGCAGTTCTTC
TRBJ1-2,few,TRBD1,TRBV11-2,CASSLGGRTGSDYGYTF,TGTGCCAGCAGCCTTGGGGGCCGGACAGGGAGTGATTATGGCTACACCTTC
TRBJ1-5,few,-,TRBV13,CASSLSGRGQPQHF,TGTGCCAGCAGCTTATCGGGCAGGGGCCAGCCCCAGCATTTT
TRBJ1-5,-,-,TRBV28,CASNENGGMNQPQHF,TGTGCCAGCAACGAAAACGGGGGAATGAATCAGCCCCAGCATTTT
TRBJ1-3,-,-,TRBV11-3,CASSPSQGYTIYF,TGTGCCAGCAGCCCATCTCAGGGATACACCATATATTTT
TRBJ2-1,-,-,TRBV7-2,CASSRPGVDEQFF,TGTGCCAGCAGCAGACCCGGGGTAGATGAGCAGTTCTTC
TRBJ1-1,-,-,TRBV6-6,CASSYSKQSAFF,TGTGCCAGCAGTTACTCGAAGCAGTCGGCTTTCTTT
TRBJ2-7,-,-,TRBV2,CASSRSSYEQYF,TGTGCCAGCAGCAGGAGCTCCTACGAGCAGTACTTC
TRBJ1-4,-,-,TRBV2,CASSLGMTVPNEKLFF,TGTGCCAGCAGCTTAGGTATGACAGTTCCGAATGAAAAACTGTTTTTT
TRBJ1-1,-,-,TRBV5-1,CASSLVGVAEAFF,TGCGCCAGCAGCTTGGTAGGGGTCGCTGAAGCTTTCTTT
TRBJ1-2,-,-,TRBV30,CAWSRGQHGGYTF,TGTGCCTGGAGTAGAGGTCAGCATGGTGGCTACACCTTC
TRBJ1-1,-,TRBD1,TRBV7-2,CASSLEGTGASLAEAFF,TGTGCCAGCAGCTTAGAAGGGACAGGGGCGAGCCTCGCTGAAGCTTTCTTT
TRBJ2-7,few,-,TRBV7-9,CASSLRTYEQYF,TGTGCCAGCAGCTTAAGAACCTACGAGCAGTACTTC
TRBJ2-5,-,TRBD1,TRBV10-2,CASSATGVETQYF,TGCGCCAGCAGTGCTACAGGGGTAGAGACCCAGTACTTC
TRBJ1-6,-,-,TRBV7-2,CASSSSTGSPLHF,TGTGCCAGCAGCTCAAGCACGGGATCACCCCTCCACTTT
TRBJ2-5,-,-,TRBV5-6,CASSSPPGSSTGLTQYF,TGTGCCAGCAGCTCCCCCCCGGGCAGTTCGACCGGATTGACCCAGTACTTC
TRBJ1-1,few,TRBD1,TRBV10-3,CAISESLDRGPEAFF,TGTGCCATCAGTGAGTCGTTGGACAGGGGGCCTGAAGCTTTCTTT
TRBJ2-1,-,-,TRBV5-4,CASSLDSRDEQFF,TGTGCCAGCAGCTTGGACTCCCGAGATGAGCAGTTCTTC
TRBJ1-2,-,TRBD1,TRBV5-1,CASSLGAVTGVAFHF,TGCGCCAGCAGCTTGGGGGCCGTCACAGGGGTGGCCTTCCACTTC
TRBJ2-2,-,-,TRBV4-3,CASRDTPTAGELFF,TGCGCCAGCAGAGATACCCCCACAGCCGGGGAGCTGTTTTTT
TRBJ1-5,-,TRBD1,TRBV2,CASRIQGQGSGQPQHF,TGTGCCAGCAGAATACAGGGACAGGGGAGTGGTCAGCCCCAGCATTTT
TRBJ1-2,-,-,TRBV2,CASSVGEDYGYTF,TGTGCCAGCAGTGTAGGGGAAGACTATGGCTACACCTTC
TRBJ1-2,-,-,TRBV7-9,CASRATAHGYTF,TGTGCCAGCAGGGCCACGGCCCATGGCTACACCTTC
TRBJ2-3,-,-,TRBV11-3,CASSLYFTSTDTQYF,TGTGCCAGCAGCTTATACTTCACTAGCACAGATACGCAGTATTTT
TRBJ2-2,once,-,TRBV28,CASSIGAGELFF,TGTGCCAGCAGCATAGGGGCCGGGGAGCTGTTTTTT
TRBJ2-1,-,-,TRBV19,CASSTDLTGYYNEQFF,TGTGCCAGTAGTACAGATTTGACCGGCTACTACAATGAGCAGTTCTTC
TRBJ2-1,once,-,TRBV7-6,CASSDQGQSYNEQFF,TGTGCCAGCAGCGACCAGGGTCAGTCCTACAATGAGCAGTTCTTC
TRBJ2-5,-,TRBD2,TRBV7-3,CASSVAGGRGQETQYF,TGTGCCAGCAGCGTAGCGGGAGGGCGAGGCCAAGAGACCCAGTACTTC
TRBJ1-4,-,-,TRBV10-1,CASSEPGTGEKLFF,TGCGCCAGCAGTGAGCCCGGGACGGGTGAAAAACTGTTTTTT